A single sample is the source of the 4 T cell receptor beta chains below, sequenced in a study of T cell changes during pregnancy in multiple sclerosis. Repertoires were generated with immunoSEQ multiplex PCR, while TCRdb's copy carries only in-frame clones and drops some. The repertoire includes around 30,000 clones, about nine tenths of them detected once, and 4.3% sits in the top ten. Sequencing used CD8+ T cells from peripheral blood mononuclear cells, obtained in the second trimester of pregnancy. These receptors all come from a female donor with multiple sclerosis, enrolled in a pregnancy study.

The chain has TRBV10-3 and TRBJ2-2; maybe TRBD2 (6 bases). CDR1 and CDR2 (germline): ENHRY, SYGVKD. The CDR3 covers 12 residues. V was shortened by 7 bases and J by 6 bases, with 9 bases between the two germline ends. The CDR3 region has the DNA TGTGCCATCACTGGAGGGCCCGGGGAGCTGTTTTTT. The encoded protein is CAITGGPGELFF.

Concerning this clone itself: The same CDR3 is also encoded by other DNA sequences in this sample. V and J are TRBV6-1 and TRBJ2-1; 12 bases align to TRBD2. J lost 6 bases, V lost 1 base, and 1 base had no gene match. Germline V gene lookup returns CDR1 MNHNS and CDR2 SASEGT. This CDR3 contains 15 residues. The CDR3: CASSEELAGGNEQFF. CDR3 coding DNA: TGTGCCAGCAGTGAAGAACTAGCGGGAGGCAATGAGCAGTTCTTC.

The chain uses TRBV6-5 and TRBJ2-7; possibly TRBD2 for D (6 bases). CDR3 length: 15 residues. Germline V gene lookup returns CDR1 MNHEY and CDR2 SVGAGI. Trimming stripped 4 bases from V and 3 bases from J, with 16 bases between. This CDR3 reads CASSLRRAGYYEQYF. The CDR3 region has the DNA TGTGCCAGCAGTTTACGAAGAGCGGGCTACTACGAGCAGTACTTC.

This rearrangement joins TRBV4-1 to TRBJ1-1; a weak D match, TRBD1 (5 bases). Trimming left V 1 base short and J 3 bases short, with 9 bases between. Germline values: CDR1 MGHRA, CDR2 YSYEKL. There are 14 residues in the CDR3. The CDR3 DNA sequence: TGCGCCAGCAGCCAAGCGGGGGTATACACTGAAGCTTTCTTT. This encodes CASSQAGVYTEAFF.